This TCR beta chain was documented in a study of technical replicates of blood from a few donors. The protocol was immunoSEQ multiplex PCR, while the TCRdb copy is restricted to in-frame clones and leaves out a portion. The sample consists of approximately 76,000 clones, 90% to 95% of them appearing once. Concerning this clone: This sample also contains other DNA sequences that code for the same CDR3.

In germline, CDR1 is MGHDK, CDR2 SYGVNS. The CDR3 totals 12 residues. Trimming cost V 4 bases and J 4 bases, with 8 bases left between them. The sequenced material came from T cells isolated from PBMCs. The V and J genes are TRBV25-1 and TRBJ2-7; D is ambiguous. The TCR sequence derives from a human donor in good health. This CDR3 reads CASSVSLYEQYF. The DNA of the CDR3 is TGTGCCAGCAGTGTGTCCTTGTACGAGCAGTACTTC.